What follows are 21 T cell receptor beta chains derived from one specimen sequenced in a study of T cell clonotyping in hematopoietic cell transplantation. The repertoire was sequenced with immunoSEQ multiplex PCR; TCRdb's copy has only in-frame clones and lacks some. This table holds nearly 9,000 clones, over 75% found once. The source material was PBMCs, sampled 180 days after allogeneic stem cell transplant. The source is a female patient between 30 and 39 years old who had an allogeneic stem cell transplant, so the T cells may come from the graft donor. Some clones in this sample may be carry-over from other donors' samples.

The chain carries TRBV7-2 and TRBJ2-7; 7 nucleotides align to TRBD2. The germline gives CDR1 SGHTA, CDR2 FQGNSA. J gave up 3 bases and V 5 bases, and 13 bases lay outside the gene matches. The CDR3 length is 16 residues. This chain's CDR3 is CASSVGVGGIIYEQYF. The CDR3 DNA reads as TGTGCCAGCAGCGTCGGGGTGGGGGGGATCATCTACGAGCAGTACTTC.

The chain joins TRBV30 to TRBJ1-1; perhaps TRBD1 as D (5 bases). Trimming cost V 0 bases and J 5 bases, with 16 bases left between them. The germline V gene has CDR1 GTSNPN and CDR2 SVGIG (reference sequence). There are 15 residues in the CDR3. CDR3 in amino acids: CAWSVGVTLGTEAFF. In nucleotides, the CDR3 is TGTGCCTGGAGTGTGGGGGTAACCCTAGGGACTGAAGCTTTCTTT.

In this sample, this clone turned up a few times. The genes are TRBV5-4 and TRBJ1-2; no definite D call. The CDR3 loop spans 13 amino acids. Deletions cut 0 bases from V and 4 bases from J, with 7 bases between. Germline CDR1 is SGHNT and CDR2 is YYREEE (reference sequence). In nucleotides, the CDR3 is TGTGCCAGCAGCTTGGACAGTGGCTATGGCTACACCTTC. Its protein product is CASSLDSGYGYTF.

The table lists this clone with a count of one. The rearrangement joins TRBV20-1 to TRBJ1-2; D might be TRBD1 (5 bases). The CDR3 contains 11 residues. Germline V gene sequence: CDR1 DFQATT, CDR2 SNEGSKA (reference sequence). The germline V and J ends were trimmed by 4 bases and 2 bases, with 5 bases remaining between them. For the CDR3, the DNA is TGCAGTGCTACAGGGAACTATGGCTACACCTTC. The encoded protein is CSATGNYGYTF.

The chain combines TRBV6-5 with TRBJ1-2; possible D gene TRBD1, 6 bases. The CDR3 has 14 residues. V was clipped by 4 bases and J by 4 bases, with 13 bases between them. CDR1 and CDR2 (germline): MNHEY, SVGAGI. CDR3 region: CASSSDSLSYGYTF. The CDR3 DNA follows: TGTGCCAGCAGTTCGGACAGTTTATCCTATGGCTACACCTTC.

The V call is TRBV19, the J call TRBJ2-7; D remains unclear. Trimming pared 5 bases from V and 0 bases from J, leaving 23 bases between. This CDR3 spans 18 amino acids. Per germline, CDR1 LNHDA and CDR2 SQIVND (reference sequence). The CDR3 loop reads CASSPLKPGLVSSYEQYF. CDR3 bases: TGTGCCAGTAGTCCCTTAAAACCGGGCCTTGTAAGCTCCTACGAGCAGTACTTC.

V usage is TRBV5-8 and J usage is TRBJ2-7, with D possibly being TRBD2 (6 bases). V was pared by 4 bases and J by 6 bases, with 11 bases between. Per the germline V gene, CDR1 is SGHTS and CDR2 is YDEGEE. CDR3 length: 12 amino acids. This chain's CDR3 is CASSRDFLEQYF. As DNA, the CDR3 is TGTGCCAGCAGCCGGGACTTCCTCGAGCAGTACTTC.

The chain couples TRBV9 to TRBJ1-2; D possibly corresponds to TRBD1 (6 bases). The V gene lost 0 bases and the J gene lost 5 bases, with 11 bases spanning the gap. The CDR3 is made up of 14 amino acids. CDR1 is SGDLS and CDR2 is YYNGEE in the germline V gene. CDR3 in amino acids: CASSVGGASYGYTF. The CDR3 region has the DNA TGTGCCAGCAGCGTAGGGGGGGCGTCTTATGGCTACACCTTC.

There are a few counts of this clone. The chain employs TRBV5-1 and TRBJ1-1; D gene unclear. The CDR3 sequence is 13 residues long. V was cut by 6 bases and J by 1 base, with 10 bases left in between. Germline V CDR1 and CDR2: SGHRS, YFSETQ. CDR3 amino acids: CASTPSGNTEAFF. The CDR3 DNA is TGCGCCAGCACTCCGTCGGGGAACACTGAAGCTTTCTTT.

The chain is built from TRBV25-1 and TRBJ1-6, with 7 bases that match TRBD1. V lost 3 bases, J lost 7 bases, and 9 bases stayed unmatched. This CDR3 region has 16 residues. Germline assignment: CDR1 MGHDK and CDR2 SYGVNS. The DNA of the CDR3 is TGTGCCAGCAGTGACCTCATACAGGGGTCAAATTCACCCCTCCACTTT. Its protein product is CASSDLIQGSNSPLHF.

This clone was recorded once. This chain joins TRBV19 and TRBJ1-1, with a tentative D call TRBD1 (5 bases). Germline V gene sequence: CDR1 LNHDA, CDR2 SQIVND (reference sequence). The CDR3 is 15 residues long. V lost 4 bases to trimming and J lost 2 bases, with 14 bases between them. CDR3 coding DNA: TGTGCCAGTAGTACCCGACAGCTGAGAAACACTGAAGCTTTCTTT. The encoded protein is CASSTRQLRNTEAFF.

The rearrangement uses TRBV9 and TRBJ2-7, with TRBD2 matching 8 bases. J gave up 3 bases and V 0 bases, and 8 bases lay outside the gene matches. CDR1 and CDR2 (germline): SGDLS, YYNGEE. This CDR3 is 16 amino acids long. The CDR3 sequence is CASSVGYSGVYYEQYF. The DNA for the CDR3 is TGTGCCAGCAGCGTAGGATATAGCGGGGTTTACTACGAGCAGTACTTC.

The chain has TRBV5-4 and TRBJ1-1; no reliable D call. This CDR3 region has 15 residues. CDR1 is SGHNT and CDR2 is YYREEE in the germline V gene (reference sequence). Between the trimmed V and J ends, which lost 4 bases and 0 bases, there was a span of 13 bases. This chain's CDR3 is CASSPDGRMNTEAFF. The CDR3, as DNA: TGTGCCAGCAGCCCAGATGGACGGATGAACACTGAAGCTTTCTTT.

This chain links TRBV5-4 with TRBJ1-1; D might be TRBD1 (5 bases). This CDR3 contains 16 residues. Germline-derived CDR1 and CDR2 are SGHNT and YYREEE (reference sequence). Trimming removed 3 bases at V and 0 bases at J, with 15 bases between. The CDR3 sequence is CASSWRQPGMNTEAFF. CDR3 bases: TGTGCCAGCAGCTGGAGACAGCCAGGCATGAACACTGAAGCTTTCTTT.

This chain joins TRBV2 and TRBJ2-3, with D perhaps matching TRBD1 (6 bases). Between the trimmed V and J ends, which lost 3 bases and 4 bases, there was a span of 14 bases. The CDR3 is made up of 15 amino acids. Germline loops: CDR1 SNHLY, CDR2 FYNNEI. CDR3 sequence (DNA): TGTGCCAGCAGTGAGCAGGGGATGAGATCAGATACGCAGTATTTT. Its protein is CASSEQGMRSDTQYF.

The J gene is TRBJ1-1, the V gene TRBV10-2; D gene ambiguous. CDR3 length equals 13 residues. The V end lost 1 base, the J end lost 3 bases, and 6 bases lay between the germline ends. Germline V lookup: CDR1 WSHSY, CDR2 SAAADI. The CDR3 loop is CASSELRDTEAFF. CDR3 sequence (DNA): TGCGCCAGCAGTGAGTTGAGGGACACTGAAGCTTTCTTT.

The chain joins TRBV5-6 to TRBJ1-2; TRBD1 is a possible D gene (6 bases). The CDR3 spans 12 residues. V was shortened by 2 bases and J by 8 bases, with 10 bases between the two germline ends. Per germline, CDR1 SGHDT and CDR2 YYEEEE. CDR3 sequence reads: CASSLNRDGYTF. The DNA of the CDR3 is TGTGCCAGCAGCTTAAACAGGGACGGCTACACCTTC.

V usage is TRBV6-5 and J usage is TRBJ1-1; a weak D match, TRBD1 (5 bases). Trimming shortened V by 6 bases and J by 5 bases, and 7 bases separated the two germline ends. The CDR3 length is 11 residues. Looked up from germline, CDR1 is MNHEY and CDR2 is SVGAGI. CDR3 nucleotides: TGTGCCAGCAGGGGGCGAACTGAAGCTTTCTTT. This encodes CASRGRTEAFF.

The chain carries TRBV21-1 and TRBJ2-7; TRBD2 was called by the table and not checked on the DNA. TRBV21-1 is classified as a pseudogene. The CDR3 contains 14 residues. CDR3 nucleotide sequence: TGTGCCAGCAGCAAAGTTGTCCCCCGGGAGGAGCAGTACTTC. Translation: CASSKVVPREEQYF.

DNA for the CDR3: TGTGCCAGCAGCTACAGGGGAAGCTATGGCTACACCTTC. This encodes CASSYRGSYGYTF. This rearrangement joins TRBV5-6 to TRBJ1-2; TRBD1 aligns across 7 bases. From germline, CDR1 is SGHDT and CDR2 YYEEEE. V shed 3 bases and J 4 bases; nucleotides not matched to a gene: 3. This CDR3 spans 13 amino acids.

The chain has TRBV5-6 and TRBJ2-7, with D hard to call. The V gene's germline CDR1 is SGHDT and CDR2 YYEEEE. Trimming took off 2 bases at V and 2 bases at J, with 8 bases between the two ends. CDR3 length: 13 residues. As DNA, the CDR3 is TGTGCCAGCAGCTTCGGCGGACCCTACGAGCAGTACTTC. This codes for CASSFGGPYEQYF.